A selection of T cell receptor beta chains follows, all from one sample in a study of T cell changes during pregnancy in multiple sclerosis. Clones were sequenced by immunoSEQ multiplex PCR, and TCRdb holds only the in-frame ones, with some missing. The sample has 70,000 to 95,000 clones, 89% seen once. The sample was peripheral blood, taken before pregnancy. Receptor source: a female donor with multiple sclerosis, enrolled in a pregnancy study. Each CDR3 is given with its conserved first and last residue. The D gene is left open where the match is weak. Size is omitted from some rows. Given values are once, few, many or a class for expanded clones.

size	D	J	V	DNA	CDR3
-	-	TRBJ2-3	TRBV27	TGTGCCAGCAGCTTGGGGGACACCCTAAACACAGATACGCAGTATTTT	CASSLGDTLNTDTQYF
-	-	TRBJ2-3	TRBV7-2	TGTGCCAGCAGCTTAGCCACAGCAAAAGATACGCAGTATTTT	CASSLATAKDTQYF
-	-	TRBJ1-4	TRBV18	TGTGCCAGCTCACGAGGGAGTAATGAAAAACTGTTTTTT	CASSRGSNEKLFF
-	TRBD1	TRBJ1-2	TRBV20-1	TGCAGTGCCCGGACAGGCTATGGCTACACCTTC	CSARTGYGYTF
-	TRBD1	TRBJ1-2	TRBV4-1	TGCGCCAGCAGAAGAACCGGGACAGGGACCGGCTACACCTTC	CASRRTGTGTGYTF
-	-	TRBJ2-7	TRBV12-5	TGTGCTAGTGGTCAGGGCGCGGTCTACGAGCAGTACTTC	CASGQGAVYEQYF
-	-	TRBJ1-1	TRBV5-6	TGTGCCAGCAGCTTGTTCTGGGGCAGGGGCACTGAAGCTTTCTTT	CASSLFWGRGTEAFF
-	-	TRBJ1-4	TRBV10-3	TGTGCCATCAGTGATAGACCCGGGGAAAAACTGTTTTTT	CAISDRPGEKLFF
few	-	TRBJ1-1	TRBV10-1	TGCGCCAGCAGCAGGATGAATGAAGCTTTCTTT	CASSRMNEAFF
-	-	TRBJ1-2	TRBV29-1	TGCAGCGCCGGGTTAAACTATGGCTACACCTTC	CSAGLNYGYTF
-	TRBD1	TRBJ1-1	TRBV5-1	TGCGCCAGCAGCCCTTTGACAGGGATCGGGAACACTGAAGCTTTCTTT	CASSPLTGIGNTEAFF
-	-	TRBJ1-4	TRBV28	TGTGCCAGCAGTTTTCGGGGGGGCGACAGGGAAAAACTGTTTTTT	CASSFRGGDREKLFF
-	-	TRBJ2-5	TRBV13	TGTGCCAGCAGCCACTCGGGGACCCAGTACTTC	CASSHSGTQYF
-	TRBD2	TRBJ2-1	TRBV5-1	TGCGCCAGCAGCCACTTGGTACGGCGGGGGACCTACAATGAGCAGTTCTTC	CASSHLVRRGTYNEQFF
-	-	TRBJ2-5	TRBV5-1	TGCGCCAGCAGCTTGGGCACAGTGATGGCAGAGACCCAGTACTTC	CASSLGTVMAETQYF
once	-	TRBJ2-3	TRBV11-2	TGTGCCAGCAGCCAAACAGATACGCAGTATTTT	CASSQTDTQYF
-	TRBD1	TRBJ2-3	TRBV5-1	TGCGCCAGCAGCTCCGGGACAGACCGCACAGATACGCAGTATTTT	CASSSGTDRTDTQYF
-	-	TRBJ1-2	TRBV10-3	TGTGCCATCAGTGAGAAGGGAGGAAAAGAGGGCTATGGCTACACCTTC	CAISEKGGKEGYGYTF
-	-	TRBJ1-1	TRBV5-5	TGTGCCAGCAGCTGGAGCGATCAGAGGGCTTTCTTT	CASSWSDQRAFF
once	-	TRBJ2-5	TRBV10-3	TGTGCCATCAGCGACCGGGGGGAGACCCAGTACTTC	CAISDRGETQYF
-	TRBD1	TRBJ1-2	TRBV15	TGTGCCACCGCAGGGGGCGGCTATGGCTACACCTTC	CATAGGGYGYTF
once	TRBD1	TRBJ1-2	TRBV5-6	TGTGCCAGCAGCTCAGGACAGGGGTGGGACTATGGCTACACCTTC	CASSSGQGWDYGYTF
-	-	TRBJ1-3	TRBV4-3	TGCGCCAGCAGCCAAGCTGTTGAACTGAACCCCGCTCCCTCTGGAAACACCATATATTTT	CASSQAVELNPAPSGNTIYF
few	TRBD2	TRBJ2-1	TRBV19	TGTGCCAGTAGTATAGCGGGAGGGGGGGGCACGGGTAATGAGCAGTTCTTC	CASSIAGGGGTGNEQFF
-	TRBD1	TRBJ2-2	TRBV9	TGTGCCAGCAGCGCAGCCCCGGGACAGGGATACACCGGGGAGCTGTTTTTT	CASSAAPGQGYTGELFF
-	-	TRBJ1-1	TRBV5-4	TGTGCCAGCAGCTTGTGGCAGGGTCCGAACACTGAAGCTTTCTTT	CASSLWQGPNTEAFF
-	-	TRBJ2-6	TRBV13	TGTGCCAGCAGCCCAACTAGAGGGCCTGGGGCCAACGTCCTGACTTTC	CASSPTRGPGANVLTF
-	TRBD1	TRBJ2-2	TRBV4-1	TGCGCCAGTAGCCGACAGGGGAACACCGGGGAGCTGTTTTTT	CASSRQGNTGELFF
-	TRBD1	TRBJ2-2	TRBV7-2	TGTGCCAGCAGCCTGCTGGGGACAGGGTTTACCGGGGAGCTGTTTTTT	CASSLLGTGFTGELFF